The 25 T cell receptor beta chains listed next were all sequenced from one sample in a study of OX40 agonist ivuxolimab in advanced cancers. Data came from immunoSEQ multiplex PCR; TCRdb stores just in-frame clones and leaves some out. The table includes 55,000 to 70,000 clones, approximately 86% detected once. The material sequenced was CD4+ or CD8+ T cells sorted from blood, taken in a trial of the OX40 agonist ivuxolimab. The receptors derive from an adult with an advanced solid tumor such as melanoma, head and neck, liver or kidney cancer.

V and J are TRBV7-3 and TRBJ2-1, with TRBD1 as a possible D gene (5 bases). V lost 2 bases and J 2 bases, leaving 7 bases between the germline ends. The germline V gene has CDR1 SGHTA and CDR2 FQGTGA. This CDR3 spans 14 amino acids. CDR3 sequence reads: CASSLPGPYNEQFF. For the CDR3, the DNA is TGTGCCAGCAGCTTACCAGGGCCCTACAATGAGCAGTTCTTC.

This clone was seen once. This rearrangement joins TRBV27 to TRBJ2-6; D is ambiguous. Germline V lookup: CDR1 MNHEY, CDR2 SMNVEV (reference sequence). The CDR3 runs 15 residues. Trimming removed 3 bases at V and 1 base at J, with 7 bases between. This CDR3 is CASSFLASGANVLTF. CDR3 in DNA: TGTGCCAGCAGTTTCCTCGCATCTGGGGCCAACGTCCTGACTTTC.

This clone turned up a few times. This rearrangement joins TRBV28 to TRBJ2-7; weak D call: TRBD1 (6 bases). V was pared by 6 bases and J by 2 bases, with 11 bases between. The CDR3 sequence is 13 residues long. CDR1 is MDHEN, CDR2 SYDVKM, per germline. CDR3 in DNA: TGTGCCAGCAGGGGGGCCGGAGCCTACGAGCAGTACTTC. Its translation: CASRGAGAYEQYF.

The chain joins TRBV10-3 to TRBJ2-7; D possibly corresponds to TRBD1 (5 bases). Germline CDR1 and CDR2: ENHRY and SYGVKD. V lost 4 bases and J lost 4, with 11 bases in between. The CDR3 runs 13 residues. Here the CDR3 reads CAISVVQGYEQYF. The CDR3 coding sequence is TGTGCCATCAGTGTGGTGCAGGGTTACGAGCAGTACTTC.

This chain joins TRBV30 and TRBJ2-6; the D is unclear. V was clipped by 7 bases and J by 0 bases, with 7 bases between them. The CDR3 runs to 13 residues. Germline assignment: CDR1 GTSNPN and CDR2 SVGIG (reference sequence). CDR3 sequence reads: CASDSSGANVLTF. DNA for the CDR3: TGTGCCTCCGATAGCTCTGGGGCCAACGTCCTGACTTTC.

The chain couples TRBV19 to TRBJ2-1; 9 bases map to TRBD2. The germline CDR1 and CDR2 sequences are LNHDA and SQIVND (reference sequence). Trimming took 3 bases from V and 6 from J; bases not matched to a gene: 12. There are 17 residues in the CDR3. The CDR3 loop reads CASSILLAGGVFNEQFF. For the CDR3, the DNA is TGTGCCAGTAGTATCTTACTCGCGGGAGGGGTTTTCAATGAGCAGTTCTTC. The full variable domain, rest sourced from reference TRBV19 and TRBJ2-1, is DGGITQSPKYLFRKEGQNVTLSCEQNLNHDAMYWYRQDPGQGLRLIYYSQIVNDFQKGDIAEGYSVSREKKESFPLTVTSAQKNPTAFYLCASSILLAGGVFNEQFFGPGTRLTVL.

The rearrangement joins TRBV2 to TRBJ1-2; perhaps TRBD1 as D (5 bases). Trimming left V 3 bases short and J 0 bases short, with 8 bases between. The CDR3 spans 14 residues. Germline V gene lookup returns CDR1 SNHLY and CDR2 FYNNEI. The CDR3: CASSETVTNYGYTF. The CDR3 nucleotides read TGTGCCAGCAGTGAGACAGTAACTAACTATGGCTACACCTTC.

The rearrangement uses TRBV27 and TRBJ2-1; TRBD2 might be the D (6 bases). Germline values: CDR1 MNHEY, CDR2 SMNVEV (reference sequence). This CDR3 spans 12 amino acids. The V and J ends lost 7 bases and 9 bases respectively, with 13 bases between them. CDR3 residues: CASISGGTEQFF. CDR3 nucleotide sequence: TGTGCCAGCATCTCCGGGGGAACTGAGCAGTTCTTC.

V gene TRBV28 combines with J gene TRBJ2-7; the D is unclear. Germline V lookup: CDR1 MDHEN, CDR2 SYDVKM. This CDR3 contains 13 residues. Trimming cost V 11 bases and J 5 bases, with 19 bases left between them. The CDR3 protein is CARARLPSDEQYF. CDR3 DNA sequence: TGTGCCCGAGCAAGACTCCCATCGGACGAGCAGTACTTC. The whole variable domain, filled in from reference TRBV28 and TRBJ2-7, reads DVKVTQSSRYLVKRTGEKVFLECVQDMDHENMFWYRQDPGLGLRLIYFSYDVKMKEKGDIPEGYSVSREKKERFSLILESASTNQTSMYLCARARLPSDEQYFGPGTRLTVT.

The rearrangement links TRBV5-6 to TRBJ2-1; D remains ambiguous. The CDR3 is 14 residues long. Trimming removed 0 bases at V and 9 bases at J, with 13 bases between. Germline V gene data show CDR1 as SGHDT and CDR2 as YYEEEE. The CDR3 protein is CASSLGRNFGEQFF. CDR3 nucleotides: TGTGCCAGCAGCTTGGGTAGGAACTTCGGTGAGCAGTTCTTC. Looking up the rest from reference TRBV5-6 and TRBJ2-1 gives the full variable domain: DAGVTQSPTHLIKTRGQQVTLRCSPKSGHDTVSWYQQALGQGPQFIFQYYEEEERQRGNFPDRFSGHQFPNYSSELNVNALLLGDSALYLCASSLGRNFGEQFFGPGTRLTVL.

The count of this clone is one. This CDR3 reads CASSKDREANEQFF. As DNA, the CDR3 is TGTGCCAGCAGCAAGGACAGGGAGGCCAATGAGCAGTTCTTC. This chain connects TRBV6-4 to TRBJ2-1; 8 bases are shared with TRBD1. CDR3 length equals 14 residues. From germline, CDR1 is MRHNA and CDR2 SNTAGT. V dropped 6 bases and J dropped 6; count of bases not matched to a gene: 7.

The chain joins TRBV4-1 to TRBJ1-1; D may be TRBD1 (6 bases). Trimming removed 6 bases from V and 0 bases from J, with 14 bases in between. Looked up from germline, CDR1 is MGHRA and CDR2 is YSYEKL. This CDR3 has 15 amino acids. The CDR3 DNA follows: TGCGCCAGCAGGTTTCGGGGGGCTATGAACACTGAAGCTTTCTTT. The encoded protein is CASRFRGAMNTEAFF.

The gene calls are TRBV7-3 and TRBJ2-2; D is ambiguous. V lost 2 bases to trimming and J lost 4 bases, with 2 bases between them. The CDR3 runs 12 residues. Germline V CDR1 and CDR2: SGHTA, FQGTGA. The CDR3 DNA sequence: TGTGCCAGCAGCTTATTCACCGGGGAGCTGTTTTTT. Protein product: CASSLFTGELFF.

This chain joins TRBV6-6 and TRBJ2-5, with a tentative D call TRBD2 (6 bases). Per germline, CDR1 MNHNY and CDR2 SVGAGI (reference sequence). This CDR3 is built from 14 residues. V dropped 10 bases and J dropped 4 bases, with 19 bases sitting between them. In nucleotides, the CDR3 is TGTGCCACGTCCGGGGAGGAAGTATCAGAGACCCAGTACTTC. It codes for CATSGEEVSETQYF.

The sample holds one count of this clone. The rearrangement uses TRBV19 and TRBJ2-3, with TRBD2 matching over 7 bases. After removal of 7 bases from V and 4 bases from J, the junction contained 8 bases not matched to a gene. The CDR3 spans 14 residues. Germline V gene data show CDR1 as LNHDA and CDR2 as SQIVND (reference sequence). This CDR3 is CASNQRGRPDTQYF. The CDR3 DNA is TGTGCCAGTAACCAGCGGGGCCGCCCAGATACGCAGTATTTT.

The chain links TRBV30 to TRBJ2-3; the D is unclear. Between the trimmed V and J ends, which lost 4 bases and 0 bases, there was a span of 5 bases. This CDR3 has 12 residues. The germline CDR1 and CDR2 sequences are GTSNPN and SVGIG (reference sequence). CDR3 DNA sequence: TGTGCCTGGACAAGCAGCACAGATACGCAGTATTTT. Residues: CAWTSSTDTQYF.

The chain couples TRBV2 to TRBJ1-5; TRBD1 matches at 7 bases. This CDR3 has 16 residues. The junction had 11 bases not matched to a gene; V was cut back by 5 bases and J by 4 bases. CDR1 is SNHLY, CDR2 FYNNEI, per germline. This CDR3 is CASSTRTGVVNQPQHF. The CDR3 nucleotides read TGTGCCAGCAGTACACGAACAGGGGTGGTTAATCAGCCCCAGCATTTT.

This chain joins TRBV7-9 and TRBJ1-1, with D unclear. The CDR3 loop spans 12 amino acids. Trimming left V 4 bases short and J 2 bases short, with 5 bases between. Germline V gene data show CDR1 as SEHNR and CDR2 as FQNEAQ (reference sequence). The CDR3 DNA is TGTGCCAGCAGCTCCTATAACACTGAAGCTTTCTTT. It translates to CASSSYNTEAFF.

The rearrangement links TRBV14 to TRBJ2-1, with TRBD1 matching 9 bases. Germline V lookup: CDR1 SGHDN, CDR2 FVKESK. V was clipped by 4 bases and J by 5 bases; unmatched bases: 9. The CDR3 is 16 amino acids. The CDR3 nucleotides read TGTGCCAGCAGCCGAATGGGCCGGACAGGGGACAATGAGCAGTTCTTC. Translated, it gives CASSRMGRTGDNEQFF.

The genes are TRBV6-1 and TRBJ2-3; 13 bases are a match to TRBD2. CDR1 MNHNS and CDR2 SASEGT come from the germline V gene. The CDR3 totals 14 residues. V lost 7 bases and J lost 4; bases outside the gene matches: 2. CDR3 sequence: CASTGLAGPDTQYF. The CDR3, as DNA: TGTGCCAGCACGGGACTAGCGGGACCAGATACGCAGTATTTT.

The chain has TRBV12-5 and TRBJ1-1; D is perhaps TRBD1 (6 bases). The CDR3 consists of 13 residues. The germline V and J ends were trimmed by 10 bases and 1 base, with 13 bases remaining between them. The germline V gene encodes CDR1 LGHNT and CDR2 FRNRAP. The CDR3 DNA sequence: TGTGCTAAAGTAAGGGGGTCGAACACTGAAGCTTTCTTT. Its protein is CAKVRGSNTEAFF.

This chain connects TRBV5-1 to TRBJ2-2, with 10 bases fitting TRBD2. Germline V CDR1 and CDR2: SGHRS, YFSETQ. The CDR3 runs 15 residues. With 7 bases clipped from V and 1 base from J, the junction kept 4 bases outside the gene matches. The CDR3 is CASSGTSENTGELFF. CDR3 DNA: TGCGCCAGCTCAGGGACTAGCGAGAACACCGGGGAGCTGTTTTTT.

The chain employs TRBV7-2 and TRBJ1-1; no reliable D call. The V gene lost 1 base and the J gene lost 4 bases, with 10 bases spanning the gap. The CDR3 consists of 14 residues. Per germline, CDR1 SGHTA and CDR2 FQGNSA. The CDR3, as DNA: TGTGCCAGCAGCTTAGGACGCCGGAGCACTGAAGCTTTCTTT. Protein sequence: CASSLGRRSTEAFF.

With respect to this clone: The junction and the germline gene differ at one end; a read error may be behind it. This chain joins TRBV7-9 and TRBJ1-2; D uncertain. There are 13 residues in the CDR3. Germline V CDR1 and CDR2: SEHNR, FQNEAQ (reference sequence). CDR3 sequence reads: CASSLAHDYGYTF. In DNA form, the CDR3 reads TGTGCCAGCAGCTTAGCCCACGACTACGGCTACACCTTC.

J is TRBJ2-7 and V is TRBV7-2; D is uncertain. This CDR3 comprises 13 residues. V was shortened by 0 bases and J by 9 bases, with 12 bases between the two germline ends. CDR1 SGHTA and CDR2 FQGNSA come from the germline V gene. This chain's CDR3 is CASSLATAVRQYF. In DNA, the CDR3 is TGTGCCAGCAGCTTAGCAACGGCAGTACGGCAGTACTTC.